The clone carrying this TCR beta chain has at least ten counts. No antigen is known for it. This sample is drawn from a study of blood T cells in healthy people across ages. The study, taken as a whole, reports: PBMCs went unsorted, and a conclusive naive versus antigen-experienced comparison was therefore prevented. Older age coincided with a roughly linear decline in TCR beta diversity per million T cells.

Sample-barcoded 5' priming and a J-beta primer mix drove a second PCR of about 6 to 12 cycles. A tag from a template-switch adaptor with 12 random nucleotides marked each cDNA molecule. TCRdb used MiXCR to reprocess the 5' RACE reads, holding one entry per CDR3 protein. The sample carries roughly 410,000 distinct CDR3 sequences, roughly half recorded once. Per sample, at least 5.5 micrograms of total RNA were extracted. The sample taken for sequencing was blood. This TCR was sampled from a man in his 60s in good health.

CDR3 bases: TGTGCCAGCAGCCAAGGGGTAGCGGGGCTGGAGACCCAGTACTTC. Translating it yields CASSQGVAGLETQYF. The rearrangement links TRBV3-1 to TRBJ2-5; TRBD2 aligns across 8 bases. Germline V CDR1 and CDR2: LGHDT, YNNKEL (reference sequence). This CDR3 spans 15 amino acids. V was clipped by 1 base and J by 5 bases; unmatched bases: 6.